This record looks at one TCR beta chain sequence and its context. Its antigen is unidentified. Using its own MiXCR run on the 5' RACE reads, TCRdb lists one record per CDR3 protein. This table holds under 950,000 distinct CDR3 sequences, roughly 19% found once. The record originates from a study of CD8 T cells in ankylosing spondylitis. Study-level results: Reports say disease-linked clones showed up significantly more in matched ankylosing spondylitis synovial fluid. Roughly eight highly homologous variants made up a TCR beta motif, and this motif appeared characteristic of ankylosing spondylitis blood.

CDR1 is SEHNR, CDR2 FQNEAQ, per germline (reference sequence). This CDR3 contains 15 residues. The V end was cut by 3 bases, the J end by 1 base, with 7 bases between. Sequencing used blood, either unsorted or a sorted T cell fraction (not recorded which). The receptor was isolated from a male donor with ankylosing spondylitis. V gene TRBV7-9 combines with J gene TRBJ2-6; unclear D gene. The CDR3, as DNA: TGTGCCAGCAGCTTTCTTTTTTCTGGGGCCAACGTCCTGACTTTC. This codes for CASSFLFSGANVLTF.